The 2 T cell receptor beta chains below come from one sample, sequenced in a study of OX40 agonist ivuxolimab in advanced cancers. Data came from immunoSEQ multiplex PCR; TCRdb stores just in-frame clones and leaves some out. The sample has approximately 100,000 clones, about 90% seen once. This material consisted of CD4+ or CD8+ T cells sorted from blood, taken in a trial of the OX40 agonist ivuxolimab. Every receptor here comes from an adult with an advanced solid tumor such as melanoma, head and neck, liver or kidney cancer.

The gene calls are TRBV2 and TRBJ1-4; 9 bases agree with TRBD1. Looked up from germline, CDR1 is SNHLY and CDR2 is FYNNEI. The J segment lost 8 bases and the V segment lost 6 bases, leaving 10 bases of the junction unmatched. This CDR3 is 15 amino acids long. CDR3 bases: TGTGCCAGCAGGGAGCGGACAGGGGTAGGCGAAAAACTGTTTTTT. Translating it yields CASRERTGVGEKLFF.

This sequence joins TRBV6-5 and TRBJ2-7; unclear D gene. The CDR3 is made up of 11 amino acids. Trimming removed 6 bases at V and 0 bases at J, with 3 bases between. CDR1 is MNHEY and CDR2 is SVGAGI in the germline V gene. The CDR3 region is CASRLSYEQYF. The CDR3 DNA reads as TGTGCCAGCAGGCTCTCCTACGAGCAGTACTTC.